The clone carrying this TCR beta chain has a handful of counts. Its antigen is unidentified. Every patient with CD3G deficiency had evidence of autoimmunity. Patients aged 2 to 39 years had fewer naive T cells. CD4+ T cells were divided by sorting: CD25-high CD127-low Tregs, CD25-low CD127-high conventional cells. This entry is derived from a study of regulatory T cells. The CDR3 is 15 residues long. The junction had 2 bases not matched to a gene; V was cut back by 0 bases and J by 5 bases. Germline CDR1 reads SGHRS; CDR2 reads YFSETQ. The PCR used 52 TRBV and 13 TRBJ primers. The assay was immunoSEQ multiplex PCR, and TCRdb's table has in-frame clones only and misses some. The sample carries more than 15,000 clones, 84% recorded once. Findings and caveats of the study: In CD3G-deficient patients, conventional CD4+ T cells were enriched for hydrophobic CDR3 residues at positions 6 and 7.

The chain has TRBV5-1 and TRBJ1-6; 7 positions match TRBD1. This clonotype was sampled from a young adult with CD3G deficiency. Sequenced material: conventional CD4+ T cells sorted from blood. The chain's CDR3 is CASSLEGGHNSPLHF. CDR3 nucleotide sequence: TGCGCCAGCAGCTTGGAAGGGGGCCATAATTCACCCCTCCACTTT.